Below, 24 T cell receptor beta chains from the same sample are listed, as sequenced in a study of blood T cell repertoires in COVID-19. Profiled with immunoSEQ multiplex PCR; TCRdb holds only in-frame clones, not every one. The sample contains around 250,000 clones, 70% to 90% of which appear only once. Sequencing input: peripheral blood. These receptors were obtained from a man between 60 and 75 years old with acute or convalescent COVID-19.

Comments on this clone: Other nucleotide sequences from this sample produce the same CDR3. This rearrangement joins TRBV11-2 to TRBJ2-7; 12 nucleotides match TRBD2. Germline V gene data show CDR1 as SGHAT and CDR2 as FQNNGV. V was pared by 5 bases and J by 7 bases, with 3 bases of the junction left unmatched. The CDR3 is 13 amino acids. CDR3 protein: CASSGGLAGEQYF. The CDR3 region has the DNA TGTGCCAGCAGCGGAGGACTAGCGGGAGAGCAGTACTTC.

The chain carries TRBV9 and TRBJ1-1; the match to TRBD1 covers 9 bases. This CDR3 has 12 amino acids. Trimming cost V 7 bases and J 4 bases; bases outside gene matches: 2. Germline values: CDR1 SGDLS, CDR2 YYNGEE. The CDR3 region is CASGQGTTEAFF. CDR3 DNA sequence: TGTGCCAGCGGACAGGGGACCACTGAAGCTTTCTTT.

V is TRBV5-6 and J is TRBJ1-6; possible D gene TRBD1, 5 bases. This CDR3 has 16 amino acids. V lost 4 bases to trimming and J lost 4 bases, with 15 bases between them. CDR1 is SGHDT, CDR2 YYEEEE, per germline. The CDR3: CASSVRDWYYNSPLHF. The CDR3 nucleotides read TGTGCCAGCAGCGTCAGGGACTGGTATTATAATTCACCCCTCCACTTT.

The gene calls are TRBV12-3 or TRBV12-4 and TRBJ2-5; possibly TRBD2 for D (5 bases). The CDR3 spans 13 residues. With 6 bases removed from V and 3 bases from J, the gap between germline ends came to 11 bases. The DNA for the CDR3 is TGTGCCAGCAGACTTGACGGGAAAGAGACCCAGTACTTC. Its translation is CASRLDGKETQYF.

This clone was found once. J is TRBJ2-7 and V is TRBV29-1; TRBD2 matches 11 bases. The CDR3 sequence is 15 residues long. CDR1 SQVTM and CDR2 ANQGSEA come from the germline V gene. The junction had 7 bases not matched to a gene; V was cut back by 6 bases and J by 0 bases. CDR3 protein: CSVRGLAESSYEQYF. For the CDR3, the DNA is TGCAGCGTCAGGGGACTAGCGGAGAGCTCCTACGAGCAGTACTTC.

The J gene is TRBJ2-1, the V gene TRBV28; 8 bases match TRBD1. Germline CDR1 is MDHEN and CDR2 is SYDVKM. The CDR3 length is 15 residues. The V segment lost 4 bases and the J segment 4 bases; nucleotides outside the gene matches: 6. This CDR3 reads CASSSSGGGYNEQFF. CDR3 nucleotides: TGTGCCAGCAGTTCCTCAGGGGGCGGGTACAATGAGCAGTTCTTC.

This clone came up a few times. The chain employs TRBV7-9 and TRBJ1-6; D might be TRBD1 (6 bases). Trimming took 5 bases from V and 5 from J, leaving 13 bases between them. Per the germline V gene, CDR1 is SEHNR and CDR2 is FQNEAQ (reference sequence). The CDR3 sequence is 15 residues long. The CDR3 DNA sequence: TGTGCCAGCAGCCTACAGGGACTAGATAATTCACCCCTCCACTTT. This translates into CASSLQGLDNSPLHF.

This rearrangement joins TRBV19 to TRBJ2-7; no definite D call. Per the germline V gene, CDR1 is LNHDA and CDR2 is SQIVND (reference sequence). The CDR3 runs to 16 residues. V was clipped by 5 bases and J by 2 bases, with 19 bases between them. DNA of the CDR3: TGTGCCAGTAGTCCCGGAATGATAGCAGCCCCCTACGAGCAGTACTTC. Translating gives CASSPGMIAAPYEQYF.

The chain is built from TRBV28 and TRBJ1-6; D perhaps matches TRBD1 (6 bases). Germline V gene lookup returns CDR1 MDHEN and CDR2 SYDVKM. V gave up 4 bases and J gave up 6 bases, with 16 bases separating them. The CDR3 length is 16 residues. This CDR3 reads CASSSALLDSNSPLHF. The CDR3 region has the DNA TGTGCCAGCAGTTCCGCACTCCTGGACAGTAATTCACCCCTCCACTTT.

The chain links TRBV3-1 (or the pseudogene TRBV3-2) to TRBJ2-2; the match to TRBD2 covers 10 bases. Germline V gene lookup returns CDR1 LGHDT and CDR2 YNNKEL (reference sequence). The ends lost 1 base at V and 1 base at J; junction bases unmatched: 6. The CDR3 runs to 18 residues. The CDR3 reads CASSQGRAGGVNTGELFF. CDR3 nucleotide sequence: TGTGCCAGCAGCCAAGGACGAGCGGGAGGGGTGAACACCGGGGAGCTGTTTTTT.

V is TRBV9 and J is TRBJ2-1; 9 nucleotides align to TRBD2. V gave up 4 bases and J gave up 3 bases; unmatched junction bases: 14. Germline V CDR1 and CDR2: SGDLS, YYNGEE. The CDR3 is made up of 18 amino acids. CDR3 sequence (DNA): TGTGCCAGCAGCCCCAGGCTAGCGGGACAACTCTACTACAATGAGCAGTTCTTC. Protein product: CASSPRLAGQLYYNEQFF.

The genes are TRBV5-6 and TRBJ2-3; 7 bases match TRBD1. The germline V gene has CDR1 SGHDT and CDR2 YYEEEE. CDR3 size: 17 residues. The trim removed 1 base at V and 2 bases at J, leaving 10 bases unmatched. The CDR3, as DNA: TGTGCCAGCAGCTTGTTCGGCGAGGGACAGAACACAGATACGCAGTATTTT. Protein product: CASSLFGEGQNTDTQYF.

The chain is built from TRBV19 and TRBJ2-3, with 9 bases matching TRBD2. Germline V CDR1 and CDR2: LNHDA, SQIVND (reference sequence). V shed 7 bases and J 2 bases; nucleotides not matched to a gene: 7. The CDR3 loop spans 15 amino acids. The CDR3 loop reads CASTLASGDTDTQYF. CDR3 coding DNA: TGTGCCAGTACCCTTGCTAGCGGGGACACAGATACGCAGTATTTT.

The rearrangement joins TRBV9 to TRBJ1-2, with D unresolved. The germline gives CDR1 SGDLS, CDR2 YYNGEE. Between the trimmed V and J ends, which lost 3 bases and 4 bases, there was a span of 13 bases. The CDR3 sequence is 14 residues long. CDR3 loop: CASSDPEGSYGYTF. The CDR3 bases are TGTGCCAGCAGCGATCCGGAGGGATCCTATGGCTACACCTTC.

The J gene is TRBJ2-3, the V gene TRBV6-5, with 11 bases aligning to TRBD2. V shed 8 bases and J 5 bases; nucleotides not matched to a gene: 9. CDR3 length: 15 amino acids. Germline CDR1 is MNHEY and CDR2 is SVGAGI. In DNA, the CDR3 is TGTGCCAGCGCGGGGGTTAGCGGGAGGGTAGATACGCAGTATTTT. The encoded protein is CASAGVSGRVDTQYF.

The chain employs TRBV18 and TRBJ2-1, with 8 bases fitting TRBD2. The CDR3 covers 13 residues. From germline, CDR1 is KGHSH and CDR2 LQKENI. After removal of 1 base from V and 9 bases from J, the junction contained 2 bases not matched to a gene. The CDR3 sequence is CASSPQRESEQFF. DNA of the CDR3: TGTGCCAGCTCACCACAGCGGGAGTCTGAGCAGTTCTTC.

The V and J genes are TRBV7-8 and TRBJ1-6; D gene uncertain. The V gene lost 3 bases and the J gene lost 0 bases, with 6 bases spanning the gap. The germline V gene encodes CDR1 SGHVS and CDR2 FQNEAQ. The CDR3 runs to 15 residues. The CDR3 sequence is CASSFVSSYNSPLHF. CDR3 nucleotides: TGTGCCAGCAGCTTCGTGAGCTCCTATAATTCACCCCTCCACTTT.

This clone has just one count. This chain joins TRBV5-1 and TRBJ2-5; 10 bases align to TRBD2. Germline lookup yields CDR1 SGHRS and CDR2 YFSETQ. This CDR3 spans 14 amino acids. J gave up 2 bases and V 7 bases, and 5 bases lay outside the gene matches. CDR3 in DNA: TGCGCCAGCCACGGGACTAGCGAGCAAGAGACCCAGTACTTC. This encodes CASHGTSEQETQYF.

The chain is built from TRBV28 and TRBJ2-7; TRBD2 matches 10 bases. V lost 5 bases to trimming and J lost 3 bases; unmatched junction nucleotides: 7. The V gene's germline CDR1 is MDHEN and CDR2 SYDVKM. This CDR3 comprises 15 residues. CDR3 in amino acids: CASSRPRTSGYEQYF. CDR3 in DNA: TGTGCCAGCAGTCGTCCTCGGACTAGCGGCTACGAGCAGTACTTC.

CDR3 nucleotides: TGTGCCAGCTCACCTTCCTCAGGATGGGAAAAACTGTTTTTT. Its protein product is CASSPSSGWEKLFF. The chain combines TRBV18 with TRBJ1-4; D unresolved. CDR1 is KGHSH, CDR2 LQKENI, per germline. CDR3 size: 14 residues. V dropped 3 bases and J dropped 8 bases, with 13 bases sitting between them.

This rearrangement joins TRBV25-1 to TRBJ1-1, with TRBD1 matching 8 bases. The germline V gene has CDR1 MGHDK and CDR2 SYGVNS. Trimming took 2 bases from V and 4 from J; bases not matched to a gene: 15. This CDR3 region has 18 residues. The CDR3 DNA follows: TGTGCCAGCAGTGAACAGGGACAGGCCCCCGCCGGACTCACTGAAGCTTTCTTT. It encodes CASSEQGQAPAGLTEAFF.

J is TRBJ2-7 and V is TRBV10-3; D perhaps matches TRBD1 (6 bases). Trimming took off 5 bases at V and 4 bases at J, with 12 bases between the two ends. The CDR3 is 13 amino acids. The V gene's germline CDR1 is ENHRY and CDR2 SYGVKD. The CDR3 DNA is TGTGCCATCAGTACAGGGCCAGATTACGAGCAGTACTTC. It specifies CAISTGPDYEQYF.

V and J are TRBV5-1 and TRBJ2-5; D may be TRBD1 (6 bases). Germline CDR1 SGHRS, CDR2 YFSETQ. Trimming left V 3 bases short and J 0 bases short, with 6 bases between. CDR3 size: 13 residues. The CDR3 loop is CASSSGDQETQYF. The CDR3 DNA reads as TGCGCCAGCAGCTCAGGGGACCAAGAGACCCAGTACTTC.

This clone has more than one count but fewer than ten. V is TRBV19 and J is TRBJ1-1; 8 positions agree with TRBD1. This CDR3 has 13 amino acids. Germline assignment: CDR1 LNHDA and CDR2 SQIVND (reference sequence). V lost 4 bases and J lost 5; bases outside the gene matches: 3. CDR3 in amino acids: CASSNRQGTEAFF. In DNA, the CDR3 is TGTGCCAGTAGTAATCGACAGGGGACTGAAGCTTTCTTT.